This T cell receptor beta chain is drawn from a study of beta chain features in type 1 diabetes. Study-level findings and limits: Comparison showed that naive, central memory and Treg TCRB repertoires appeared more similar among patients than among healthy donors. More deletions and fewer insertions at VDJ junctions were seen in type 1 diabetes patients.

In its sample, this clone was seen a few times. What it binds is not known. Sorted CD4+ subsets: naive, central memory, regulatory, stem cell-like memory (CD45RO/CCR7/CD25/CD127/CD95/CD27 panel). Sorted cells reached over 95% purity in every population. Expressed TCRB transcripts were sequenced because the isolated RNA had all been reverse transcribed beforehand. Using immunoSEQ multiplex PCR, the repertoire was profiled, and TCRdb retains in-frame clones only, with some absent. The sample consists of 150,000 to 180,000 clones, 11% of them appearing once. The CDR3 runs to 12 residues. Deletions cut 8 bases from V and 0 bases from J, with 5 bases between. Germline V gives CDR1 MDHEN, CDR2 SYDVKM.

Sequenced input: central memory CD4+ T cells from blood. The sequence came from a man aged 18-30 years in good health. The genes are TRBV28 and TRBJ1-3; D remains ambiguous. CDR3 sequence (DNA): TGTGCCAGCCGGATCTCTGGAAACACCATATATTTT. The encoded protein is CASRISGNTIYF.